This TCR beta chain derives from a study of PD-1 blockade in classical Hodgkin lymphoma. Notes on the study in general: No one has yet defined what causes the repertoire differences, which may be disease activity or prior therapy.

V lost 1 base, J lost 6 bases, and 3 bases stayed unmatched. The CDR3 length is 14 residues. CDR1 and CDR2 from the germline V gene are LNHDA and SQIVND (reference sequence). Specified time point: cycle 4 day 1 (C4D1), after less than seven weeks of nivolumab. With no exception, relapse followed autologous stem cell transplantation in all patients, and brentuximab vedotin exposure varied. When best responses were assessed, they were complete response, partial response or progressive disease. Sequencing was performed with immunoSEQ multiplex PCR; in TCRdb, only in-frame clones are kept and a portion is missing. The data show 30,000 to 50,000 clones, over 65% seen once. With respect to this clone: Its antigen is undetermined.

This sequence joins TRBV19 and TRBJ2-7; 10 bases are a match to TRBD1. The sequenced sample was peripheral blood mononuclear cells (PBMCs), obtained before the fourth cycle of nivolumab. The clonotype comes from a human donor with classical Hodgkin lymphoma. The CDR3 loop is CASSIGQGAGEQYF. The CDR3 DNA sequence: TGTGCCAGTAGTATAGGACAGGGGGCGGGCGAGCAGTACTTC.